This T cell receptor (beta chain) was sequenced in a study of blood T cell repertoires in COVID-19. The germline V gene encodes CDR1 LGHDT and CDR2 YNNKEL (reference sequence). The CDR3 is 13 amino acids. The V end lost 1 base, the J end lost 13 bases, and 11 bases lay between the germline ends. Authors' processing steps: Estimation of nucleated cell counts was performed using reference gene primer amplification. The assay was immunoSEQ multiplex PCR, and TCRdb's table has in-frame clones only and misses some. The V and J calls and clone size were taken over from that table, and D and trimming were inferred from the DNA. The data show about 190,000 clones, around 85% seen once.

The rearrangement joins TRBV3-1 (or the pseudogene TRBV3-2) to TRBJ1-6; D call uncertain. This receptor was obtained from a woman aged 30 to 39 who had recovered from COVID-19. Sequencing was carried out using PBMCs or T cells enriched from blood (not recorded which). This CDR3 is CASSQARPGPLHF. The DNA of the CDR3 is TGTGCCAGCAGCCAAGCGCGCCCCGGGCCCCTCCACTTT.